This TCR beta chain was observed in a study of T cell repertoires in aging, cancer and after chemotherapy. TRB rearrangements spanning V, D and J were amplified using mixed TRB-A/B primers. TCRdb fed the multiplex PCR reads into MiXCR, producing one record per CDR3 protein. The sample lists about 10,000 distinct CDR3 sequences, roughly 33% occurring once. The template was genomic DNA from peripheral blood, not RNA. The specimen sequenced was blood. The sequence came from a human donor in good health. The donor label of this sample is uncertain.

In DNA, the CDR3 is TGCGCCAGCAGCCCCGGACGCACTACCCTAGCAACTAATGAAAAACTGTTTTTT. It yields the protein CASSPGRTTLATNEKLFF. This chain joins TRBV4-3 and TRBJ1-4; D is ambiguous. The germline V gene encodes CDR1 LGHNA and CDR2 YSLEER. This CDR3 spans 18 amino acids. The germline V and J ends were trimmed by 4 bases and 0 bases, with 18 bases remaining between them.